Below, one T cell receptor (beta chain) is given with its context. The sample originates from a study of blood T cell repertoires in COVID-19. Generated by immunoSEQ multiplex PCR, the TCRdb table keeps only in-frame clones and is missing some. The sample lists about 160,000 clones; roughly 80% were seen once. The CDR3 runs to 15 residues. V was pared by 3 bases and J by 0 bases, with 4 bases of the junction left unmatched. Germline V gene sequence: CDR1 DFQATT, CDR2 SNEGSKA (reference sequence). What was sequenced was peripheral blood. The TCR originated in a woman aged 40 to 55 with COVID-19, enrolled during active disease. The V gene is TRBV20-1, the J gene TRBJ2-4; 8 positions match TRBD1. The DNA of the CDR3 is TGCAGTGCTAGTCGGACAGGGCTAGCCAAAAACATTCAGTACTTC. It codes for CSASRTGLAKNIQYF.